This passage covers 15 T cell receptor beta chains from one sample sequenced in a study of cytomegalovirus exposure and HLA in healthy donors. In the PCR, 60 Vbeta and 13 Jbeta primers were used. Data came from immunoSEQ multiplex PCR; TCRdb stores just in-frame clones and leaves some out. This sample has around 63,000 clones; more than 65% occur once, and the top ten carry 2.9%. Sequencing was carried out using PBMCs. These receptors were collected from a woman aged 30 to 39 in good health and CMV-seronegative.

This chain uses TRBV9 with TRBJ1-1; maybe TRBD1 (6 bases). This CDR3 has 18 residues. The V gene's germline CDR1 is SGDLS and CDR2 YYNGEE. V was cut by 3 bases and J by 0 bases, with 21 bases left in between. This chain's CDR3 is CASSGHGGQGIMNTEAFF. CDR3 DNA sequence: TGTGCCAGCAGCGGCCACGGTGGGCAGGGGATTATGAACACTGAAGCTTTCTTT.

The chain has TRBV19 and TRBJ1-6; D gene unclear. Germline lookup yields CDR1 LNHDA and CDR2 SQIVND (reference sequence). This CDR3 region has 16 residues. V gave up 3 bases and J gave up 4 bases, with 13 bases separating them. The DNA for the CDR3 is TGTGCCAGTAGTATCCAAGGCGGTGGGTATAATTCACCCCTCCACTTT. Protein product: CASSIQGGGYNSPLHF.

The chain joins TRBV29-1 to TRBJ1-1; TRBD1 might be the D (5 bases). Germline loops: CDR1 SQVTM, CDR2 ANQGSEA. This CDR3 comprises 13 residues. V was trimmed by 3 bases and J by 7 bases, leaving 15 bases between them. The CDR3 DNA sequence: TGCAGCGTTGAGAGCTCTCAGGGTGGTGAAGCTTTCTTT. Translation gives CSVESSQGGEAFF.

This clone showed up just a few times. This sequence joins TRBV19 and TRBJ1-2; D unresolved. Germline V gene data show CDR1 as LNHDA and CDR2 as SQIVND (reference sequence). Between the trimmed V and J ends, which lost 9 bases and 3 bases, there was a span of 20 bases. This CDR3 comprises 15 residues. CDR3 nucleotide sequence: TGTGCCAGCAAGCCCCGTCAGGAACCACACTATGGCTACACCTTC. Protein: CASKPRQEPHYGYTF.

The CDR3 coding sequence is TGTGCCAGCAGTGAATCCCCGGGGAGAAATTACACAGATACGCAGTATTTT. It translates to CASSESPGRNYTDTQYF. The chain is built from TRBV25-1 and TRBJ2-3; a weak D match, TRBD2 (5 bases). V was trimmed by 1 base and J by 2 bases, leaving 16 bases between them. In germline, CDR1 is MGHDK, CDR2 SYGVNS. CDR3 length equals 17 residues.

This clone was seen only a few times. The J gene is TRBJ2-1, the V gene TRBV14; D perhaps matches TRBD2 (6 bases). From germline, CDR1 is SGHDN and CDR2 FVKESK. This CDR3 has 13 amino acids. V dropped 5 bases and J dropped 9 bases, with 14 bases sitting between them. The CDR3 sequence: CASSVEGNREQFF. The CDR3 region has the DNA TGTGCCAGCAGCGTGGAGGGAAATCGTGAGCAGTTCTTC.

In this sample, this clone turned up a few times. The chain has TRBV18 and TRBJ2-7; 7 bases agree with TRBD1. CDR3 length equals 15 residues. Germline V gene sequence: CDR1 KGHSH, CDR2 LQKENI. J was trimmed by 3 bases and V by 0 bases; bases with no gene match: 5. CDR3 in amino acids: CASSPPAGTDYEQYF. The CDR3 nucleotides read TGTGCCAGCTCACCACCCGCAGGGACAGACTACGAGCAGTACTTC.

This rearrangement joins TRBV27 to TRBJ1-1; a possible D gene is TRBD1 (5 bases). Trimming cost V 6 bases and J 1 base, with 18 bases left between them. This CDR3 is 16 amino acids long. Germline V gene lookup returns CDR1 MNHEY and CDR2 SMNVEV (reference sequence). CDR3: CASRQTARVGNTEAFF. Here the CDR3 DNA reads TGTGCCAGCAGGCAAACCGCCAGGGTGGGGAACACTGAAGCTTTCTTT.

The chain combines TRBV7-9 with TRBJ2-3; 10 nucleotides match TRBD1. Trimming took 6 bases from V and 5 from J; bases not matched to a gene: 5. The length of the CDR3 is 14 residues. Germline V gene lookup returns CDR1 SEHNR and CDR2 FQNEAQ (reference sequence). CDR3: CASRAGTGEDTQYF. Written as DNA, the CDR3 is TGTGCCAGCAGGGCCGGGACAGGGGAAGATACGCAGTATTTT.

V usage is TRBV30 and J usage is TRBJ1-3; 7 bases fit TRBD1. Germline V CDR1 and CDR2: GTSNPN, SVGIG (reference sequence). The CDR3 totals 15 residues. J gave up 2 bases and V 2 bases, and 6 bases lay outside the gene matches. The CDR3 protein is CAWSLPGGTGNTIYF. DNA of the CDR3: TGTGCCTGGAGTCTTCCAGGGGGAACTGGAAACACCATATATTTT.

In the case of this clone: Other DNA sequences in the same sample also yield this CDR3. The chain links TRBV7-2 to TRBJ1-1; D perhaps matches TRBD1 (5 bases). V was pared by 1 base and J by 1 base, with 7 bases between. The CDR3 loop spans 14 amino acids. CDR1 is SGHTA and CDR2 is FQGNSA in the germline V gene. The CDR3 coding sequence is TGTGCCAGCAGCTTAGATAGGGGGAACACTGAAGCTTTCTTT. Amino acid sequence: CASSLDRGNTEAFF.

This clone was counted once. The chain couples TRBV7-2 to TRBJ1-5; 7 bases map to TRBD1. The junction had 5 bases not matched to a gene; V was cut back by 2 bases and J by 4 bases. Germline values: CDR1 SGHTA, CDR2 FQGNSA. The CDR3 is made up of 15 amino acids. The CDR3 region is CASSLNMGQNQPQHF. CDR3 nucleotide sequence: TGTGCCAGCAGCTTAAATATGGGACAGAATCAGCCCCAGCATTTT.

CDR3 sequence (DNA): TGTGCCAGTACCACTCCGGGACAGCCATCGCGGGGCTACACCTTC. Amino acid sequence: CASTTPGQPSRGYTF. This chain connects TRBV19 to TRBJ1-2; 7 bases line up with TRBD1. V lost 7 bases and J lost 8; bases outside the gene matches: 16. Germline CDR1 LNHDA, CDR2 SQIVND (reference sequence). The CDR3 spans 15 residues.

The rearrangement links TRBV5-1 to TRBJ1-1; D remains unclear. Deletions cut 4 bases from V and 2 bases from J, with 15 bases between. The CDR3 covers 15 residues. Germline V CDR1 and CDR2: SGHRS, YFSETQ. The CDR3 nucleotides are TGCGCCAGCAGCCCCCTAGGCGGAGAAAACACTGAAGCTTTCTTT. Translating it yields CASSPLGGENTEAFF.

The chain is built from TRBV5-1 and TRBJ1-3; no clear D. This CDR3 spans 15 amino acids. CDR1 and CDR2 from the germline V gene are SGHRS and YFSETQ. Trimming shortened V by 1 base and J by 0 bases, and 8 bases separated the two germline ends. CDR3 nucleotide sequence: TGCGCCAGCAGCTTGAGTGGGAGCTCTGGAAACACCATATATTTT. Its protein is CASSLSGSSGNTIYF.